This T cell receptor (beta chain) originates from a study of blood T cell repertoires in COVID-19. Study details: Collection of acute and convalescent COVID-19 samples took place in the United States, Italy and Spain.

The CDR3 is made up of 13 amino acids. Germline V gene sequence: CDR1 SGDLS, CDR2 YYNGEE. The V gene lost 0 bases and the J gene lost 0 bases, with 3 bases spanning the gap. This clone appeared a few times. Measured with immunoSEQ multiplex PCR; TCRdb has only the in-frame clones, and not every one. The sample carries fewer than 350,000 clones, roughly 86% recorded once. The sequenced material came from peripheral blood. This sequence was found in a man aged 40-50 years with active or convalescent COVID-19. The chain combines TRBV9 with TRBJ1-1; no definite D call. DNA for the CDR3: TGTGCCAGCAGCGTAGGTATGAACACTGAAGCTTTCTTT. Protein sequence: CASSVGMNTEAFF.